The clone carrying this TCR beta chain has more than one count but fewer than ten. The CDR3 length is 14 residues. Germline V CDR1 and CDR2: SGHDN, FVKESK. The V end was cut by 0 bases, the J end by 4 bases, with 9 bases between. The data stem from a study of blood T cell repertoires in COVID-19. Profiled with immunoSEQ multiplex PCR; TCRdb holds only in-frame clones, not every one. This sample has hundreds of thousands of clones, with 88% found just once. Sequencing was done on a sample of PBMCs or T cells enriched from blood (not recorded which). This receptor was taken from a woman aged 60 to 75 in a cohort exposed to, infected with or recovered from COVID-19 (not recorded which). The chain recombines TRBV14 with TRBJ1-2; no clear D. DNA of the CDR3: TGTGCCAGCAGCCAAGACAGCGTAGCCTATGGCTACACCTTC. It codes for CASSQDSVAYGYTF. The full variable domain, rest sourced from reference TRBV14 and TRBJ1-2, is EAGVTQFPSHSVIEKGQTVTLRCDPISGHDNLYWYRRVMGKEIKFLLHFVKESKQDESGMPNNRFLAERTGGTYSTLKVQPAELEDSGVYFCASSQDSVAYGYTFGSGTRLTVV.